This TCR beta chain was observed in a study of sequential checkpoint blockade in melanoma. For the study at large: Each arm's sequence ended with maintenance nivolumab.

Treatment meaning: randomized to nivolumab then ipilimumab (arm A) or the reverse (arm B). None of the patients previously received DNA-damaging chemotherapy. Live CD3+CD8+ CD19− CD56− cells were sorted from PBMCs. The germline V gene has CDR1 SGHVS and CDR2 FQNEAQ. The junction had 5 bases not matched to a gene; V was cut back by 5 bases and J by 0 bases. This CDR3 is built from 16 residues. Assay used: immunoSEQ multiplex PCR; TCRdb lists only in-frame clones, some missing. Of more than 9,500 clones listed, 70% to 85% are singletons. This clonotype was obtained from a human donor with melanoma. The sequencing here drew on CD8+ T cells sorted from blood (inferred from file names), taken from a patient given nivolumab and ipilimumab in sequence. V and J are TRBV7-8 and TRBJ2-2, with 8 nucleotides matching TRBD2. Here the CDR3 DNA reads TGTGCCAGCAGCCGATTAGCGGGGCCGAACACCGGGGAGCTGTTTTTT. Encoded protein: CASSRLAGPNTGELFF.